This T cell receptor beta chain was recorded in a study of T cells in Graves' hyperthyroidism and ophthalmopathy. Overall study findings and caveats: Blood also carried most thyroid clonotypes expanded above 0.001.

This clonotype was detected ten times or more. No antigen is known for it. Amplification of TCR beta CDR3 regions was performed using RNA transcripts as template. The HTBI primer set drove a first-round RT-PCR of the TCR CDR3. A single record per CDR3 protein comes from TCRdb applying MiXCR to the multiplex PCR reads. The table records more than 650,000 distinct CDR3 sequences, approximately 15% of them present only once. The TCR comes from a woman under 30 with Graves' hyperthyroidism. Sequencing was performed on blood.

The CDR3 DNA is TGTGCCAGCAGTCCCTCTTTTAGACTAGCGGACAATGAGCAGTTCTTC. Translation gives CASSPSFRLADNEQFF. The chain is built from TRBV28 and TRBJ2-1; 9 nucleotides align to TRBD2. This CDR3 comprises 16 residues. The germline gives CDR1 MDHEN, CDR2 SYDVKM. The trim removed 5 bases at V and 5 bases at J, leaving 10 bases unmatched.